This TCR beta chain came from a study of breast tumors, draining lymph nodes, adjacent tissues. General study points: Tumor T cell lymph node origin was a supported hypothesis, not proven. Findings are consistent with lymph node origin and intratumoral expansion of most tumor T cells. Compared with lymph nodes, tumors were less diverse; compared with nontumor tissue, more.

TCRdb used MiXCR to reprocess the multiplex PCR reads, holding one entry per CDR3 protein. Here the sample spans around 300,000 distinct CDR3 sequences, about 33% being singletons. Ten or more counts support this clonotype. Its specificity is not known. The length of the CDR3 is 13 residues. The germline CDR1 and CDR2 sequences are DFQATT and SNEGSKA (reference sequence). The V end lost 6 bases, the J end lost 1 base, and 10 bases lay between the germline ends. Breast cancer patients provided tissue from their axillary draining lymph nodes. This rearrangement joins TRBV20-1 to TRBJ1-5; D is undetermined. The source is a female donor with breast cancer. Some clones in this sample may be carry-over from other donors' samples. The sequencing sample was made of axillary lymph node tissue. CDR3 loop: CSATPDSNQPQHF. DNA for the CDR3: TGCAGTGCCACGCCGGACAGCAATCAGCCCCAGCATTTT.